The source of this T cell receptor (beta chain) is a study of blood T cell repertoires in COVID-19 (dated by TCRdb to 2018 to 2021). Background for the entire study: Samples covering the acute and convalescent phases of COVID-19 were provided by collaborators in the United States, Italy and Spain. HLA class I and class II types, where available, came from metadata supplied by the sample provider rather than from assay-based typing. The material from the prospective study consisted of cDNA or gDNA derived from T cells, B-cell-depleted T cells, or PBMCs. The dataset comprised deeply sampled blood TCRbeta repertoires from subjects exposed to, actively infected with, or recovered from COVID-19. A de-identified subject ID, COVID-19 status, age in years and sex were almost always included in the sample metadata. Samples were obtained from the ongoing ImmuneRACE study (first 160 participants) and from over a thousand subjects provided by 6 global collaborators. The repertoires were released in a freely available public database intended as a resource for research on the immune response to SARS-CoV-2. On the study overall, not on this receptor specifically: How much clinical and demographic metadata was included differed by source and by participant, and the metadata was provided uncurated.

As for this clone: Its antigen is unknown. No base qualities exist here, and no much larger clone lies one base off it.

For this chain, trimming is 4 bases at the V end and 4 bases at the J end, and the number of junction bases without a gene match is 3. The CDR1 and CDR2 encoded by the germline V gene (reference sequence) are SEHNR and FQNEAQ. The CDR3 has 15 amino acids, counting the end cysteine and phenylalanine. Only the CDR3 region is kept as DNA, spanning 45 bases read in frame from base 1. TCRbeta CDR3 regions were amplified from genomic DNA using the immunoSEQ Assay, a bias-controlled multiplex PCR. Per the original workflow: The number of nucleated cells in each sample was estimated by amplification of reference gene primers within the assay. To quantify the absolute abundance of each unique TCRbeta CDR3 rearrangement, sequence reads were collapsed and filtered. Productive Simpson clonality was computed per sample as the square root of Simpson's diversity index over productive rearrangements. TCRdb re-hosts the immuneACCESS table, in-frame sequences only. Its copies lack some clones; in the studies checked, an unresolved V gene accounts for under half of them, and the cause for the rest is not known. V and J calls and clone size are copied from that table; D and trimming were computed from the DNA. Across this sample there are a few hundred thousand clones, with approximately 85% seen only once. Approximately 2.3% of the sample belongs to the ten largest clones.

One collaborating source in Seattle enrolled patients while the patients were actively infected and followed the patients over time throughout the course of disease. Whole blood was collected in K2EDTA tubes by collaborating institutions according to the institutions' own protocols. For TCRbeta analysis, collaborators shipped samples as frozen whole blood, isolated PBMCs, or DNA extracted from either of those sample types. The sequence links TRBV7-9 to TRBJ2-5, and 13 junctional nucleotides match TRBD2. Material for sequencing was peripheral blood. This TCR was recovered from a woman in her 70s with COVID-19, enrolled during active disease. The CDR3 region: CASSSGLAGVETQYF. At the DNA level, the sequence is TGTGCCAGCAGCTCTGGACTAGCGGGGGTAGAGACCCAGTACTTC.